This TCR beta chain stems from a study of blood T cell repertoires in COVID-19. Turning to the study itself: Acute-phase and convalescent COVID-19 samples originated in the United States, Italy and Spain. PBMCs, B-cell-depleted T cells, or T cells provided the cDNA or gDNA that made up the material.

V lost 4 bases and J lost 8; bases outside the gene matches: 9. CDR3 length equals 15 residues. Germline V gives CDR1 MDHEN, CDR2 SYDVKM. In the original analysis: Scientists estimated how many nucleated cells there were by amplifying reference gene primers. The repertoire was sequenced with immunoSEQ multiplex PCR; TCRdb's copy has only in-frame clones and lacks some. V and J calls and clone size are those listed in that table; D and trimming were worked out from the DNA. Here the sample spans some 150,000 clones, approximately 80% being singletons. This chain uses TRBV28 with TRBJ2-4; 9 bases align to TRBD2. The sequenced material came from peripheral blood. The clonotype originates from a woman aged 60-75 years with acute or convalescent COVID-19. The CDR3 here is CASSSLGGGADIQYF. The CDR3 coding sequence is TGTGCCAGCAGTTCGCTGGGCGGGGGGGCGGACATTCAGTACTTC. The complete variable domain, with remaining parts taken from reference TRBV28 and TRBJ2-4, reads DVKVTQSSRYLVKRTGEKVFLECVQDMDHENMFWYRQDPGLGLRLIYFSYDVKMKEKGDIPEGYSVSREKKERFSLILESASTNQTSMYLCASSSLGGGADIQYFGAGTRLSVL.